The clone carrying this T cell receptor beta chain was recorded a few times. As yet, its antigen is unknown. One entry per CDR3 protein, called by TCRdb with MiXCR from the RT-PCR reads. Of around 520,000 distinct CDR3 sequences in the sample, approximately 12% were seen once. The data derive from a study of response to subunit inactivated influenza vaccine. Broader study findings: Authors suggested that a seasonal influenza vaccination recruits few new T cells each time.

The germline CDR1 and CDR2 sequences are LNHNV and YYDKDF (reference sequence). Deletions cut 3 bases from V and 5 bases from J, with 23 bases between. CDR3 length: 18 residues. Specimen: PBMCs from blood, collected on the day of vaccination. This clonotype was sampled from a man between 45 and 60 years old who received an inactivated influenza vaccine. The rearrangement links TRBV15 to TRBJ2-1; D might be TRBD1 or TRBD2, each matching 6 bases. The CDR3 region has the DNA TGTGCCACCAGCAGCCTCCCGGGGGCCGGCATCGTCAACAATGAGCAGTTCTTC. Amino acid sequence: CATSSLPGAGIVNNEQFF.